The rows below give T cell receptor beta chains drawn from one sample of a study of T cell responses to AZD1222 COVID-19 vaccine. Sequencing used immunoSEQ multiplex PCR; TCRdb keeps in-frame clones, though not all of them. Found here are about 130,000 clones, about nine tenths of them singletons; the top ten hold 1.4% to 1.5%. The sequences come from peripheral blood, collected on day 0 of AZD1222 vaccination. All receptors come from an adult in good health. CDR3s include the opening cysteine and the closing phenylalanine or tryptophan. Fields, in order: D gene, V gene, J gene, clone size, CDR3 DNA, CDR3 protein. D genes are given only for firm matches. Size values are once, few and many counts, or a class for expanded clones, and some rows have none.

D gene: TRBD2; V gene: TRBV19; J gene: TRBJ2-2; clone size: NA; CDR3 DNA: TGTGCCAGTCAGTTGGGGACTAGCGGGTTCACCGGGGAGCTGTTTTTT; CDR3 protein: CASQLGTSGFTGELFF
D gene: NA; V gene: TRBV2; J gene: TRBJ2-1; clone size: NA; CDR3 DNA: TGTGCCAGCAGATGGGTCGGTTACAATGAGCAGTTCTTC; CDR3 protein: CASRWVGYNEQFF
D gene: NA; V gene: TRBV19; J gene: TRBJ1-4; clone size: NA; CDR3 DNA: TGTGCCAGTACCCAAACGGCGCGGGGAAAACTGTTTTTT; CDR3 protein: CASTQTARGKLFF
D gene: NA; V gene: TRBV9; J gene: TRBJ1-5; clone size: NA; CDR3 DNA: TGTGCCAGCAGCGGTGGAGCCGGGGGAAACAATCAGCCCCAGCATTTT; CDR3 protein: CASSGGAGGNNQPQHF
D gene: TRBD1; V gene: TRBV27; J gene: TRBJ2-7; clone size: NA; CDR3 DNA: TGTGCCAGCAGTTTAGACGGGACAGGGCAATACGAGCAGTACTTC; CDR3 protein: CASSLDGTGQYEQYF
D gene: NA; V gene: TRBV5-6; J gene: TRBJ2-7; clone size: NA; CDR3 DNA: TGTGCCAGCAGCTTGGTTCCAGGGTACGAGCAGTACTTC; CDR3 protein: CASSLVPGYEQYF
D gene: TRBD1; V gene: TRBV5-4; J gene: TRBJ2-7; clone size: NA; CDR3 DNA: TGTGCCAGCAGCTTGGGGCCGGGACAGGGGGCGGGAAACGAGCAGTACTTC; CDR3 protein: CASSLGPGQGAGNEQYF
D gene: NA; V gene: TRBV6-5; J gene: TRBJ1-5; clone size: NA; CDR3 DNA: TGTGCCAGCAGTTACTCGAGCACTACCGGCAATCAGCCCCAGCATTTT; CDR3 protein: CASSYSSTTGNQPQHF
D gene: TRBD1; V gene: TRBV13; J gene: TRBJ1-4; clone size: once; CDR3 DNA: TGTGCCAGCAGCTCAACCGGGACAGGGGAAATCCTGGAAAAACTGTTTTTT; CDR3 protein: CASSSTGTGEILEKLFF
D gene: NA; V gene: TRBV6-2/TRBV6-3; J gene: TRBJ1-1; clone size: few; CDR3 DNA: TGTGCCAGCAGTTACGATAGGGGCTGGGGGACTGAAGCTTTCTTT; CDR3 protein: CASSYDRGWGTEAFF
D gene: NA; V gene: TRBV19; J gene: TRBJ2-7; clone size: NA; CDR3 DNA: TGTGCCAGTAGTATAGCGAGAGACTCCTACGAGCAGTACTTC; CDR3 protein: CASSIARDSYEQYF
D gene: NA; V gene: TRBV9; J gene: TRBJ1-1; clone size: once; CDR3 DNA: TGTGCCAGCAGCGTATTCGGGGAGAACACTGAAGCTTTCTTT; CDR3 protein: CASSVFGENTEAFF
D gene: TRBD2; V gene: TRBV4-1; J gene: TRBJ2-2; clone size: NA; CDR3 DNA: TGCGCCAGCAGCCAAGGACGGAGCGGGGTTACCGGGGAGCTGTTTTTT; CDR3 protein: CASSQGRSGVTGELFF
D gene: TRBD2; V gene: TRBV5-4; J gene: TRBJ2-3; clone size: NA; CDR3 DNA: TGTGCCAGCAGCTTGGGGTCTAGCGGGGTGACAGATACGCAGTATTTT; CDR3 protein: CASSLGSSGVTDTQYF
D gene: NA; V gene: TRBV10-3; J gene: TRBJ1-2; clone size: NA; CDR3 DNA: TGTGCCATCAGTGAGTTCCGGGGGCCTGGCTACACCTTC; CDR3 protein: CAISEFRGPGYTF
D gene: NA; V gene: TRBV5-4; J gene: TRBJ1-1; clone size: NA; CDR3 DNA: TGTGCCAGCAGCTTATGGGGGCCTACTGAAGCTTTCTTT; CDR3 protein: CASSLWGPTEAFF
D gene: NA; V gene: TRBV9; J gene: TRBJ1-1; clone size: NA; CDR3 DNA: TGTGCCAGCAGCGAGACAGGAAGCACTGAAGCTTTCTTT; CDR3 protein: CASSETGSTEAFF
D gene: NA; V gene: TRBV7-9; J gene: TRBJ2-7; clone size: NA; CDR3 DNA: TGTGCCAGCAGCTCGTTGGCCCTCCGGGAGCAGTACTTC; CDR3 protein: CASSSLALREQYF
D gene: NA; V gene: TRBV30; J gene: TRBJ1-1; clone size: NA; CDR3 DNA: TGTGCCTGGAGTGTAGGGGGGAACACTGAAGCTTTCTTT; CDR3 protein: CAWSVGGNTEAFF
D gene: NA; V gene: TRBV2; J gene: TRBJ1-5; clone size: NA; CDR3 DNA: TGTGCCAGCAGTGTTGAAGGAGGCACACAGCCCCAGCATTTT; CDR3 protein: CASSVEGGTQPQHF
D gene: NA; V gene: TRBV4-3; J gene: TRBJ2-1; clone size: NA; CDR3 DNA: TGCGCCAGCAGCCCAAGGCCGGGACTCATAACCCCATACAATGAGCAGTTCTTC; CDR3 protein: CASSPRPGLITPYNEQFF
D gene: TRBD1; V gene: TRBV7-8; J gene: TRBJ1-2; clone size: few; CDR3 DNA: TGTGCCAGCAGCTTCGGACAGGCTTCTAACTATGGCTACACCTTC; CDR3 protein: CASSFGQASNYGYTF
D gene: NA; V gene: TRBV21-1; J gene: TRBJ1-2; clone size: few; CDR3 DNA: TGTGCCAGCACGTCACGGCCCTATGGCTACACCTTC; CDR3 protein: CASTSRPYGYTF
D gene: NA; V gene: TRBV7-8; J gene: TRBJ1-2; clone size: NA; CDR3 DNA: TGTGCCAGCAGCTTGCAGGTCCACTATGGCTACACCTTC; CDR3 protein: CASSLQVHYGYTF
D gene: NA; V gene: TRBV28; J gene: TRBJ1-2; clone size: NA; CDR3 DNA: TGTGCCAGCAGTTTATACAGGGTATCCGATGGCTACACCTTC; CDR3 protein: CASSLYRVSDGYTF
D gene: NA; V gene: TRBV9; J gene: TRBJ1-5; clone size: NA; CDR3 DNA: TGTGCCAGCAGCGTAGATGCACGACAGCCCCAGCATTTT; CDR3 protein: CASSVDARQPQHF
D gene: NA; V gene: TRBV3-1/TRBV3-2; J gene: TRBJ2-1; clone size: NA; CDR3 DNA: TGTGCCAGCAGCCAACTGGGGGGGGCTTTCAATGAGCAGTTCTTC; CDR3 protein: CASSQLGGAFNEQFF
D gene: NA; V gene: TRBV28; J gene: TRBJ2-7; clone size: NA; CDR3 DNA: TGTGCCAGCAGTAAGGGCATATACGAGCAGTACTTC; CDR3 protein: CASSKGIYEQYF
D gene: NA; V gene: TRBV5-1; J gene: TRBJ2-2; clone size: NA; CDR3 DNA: TGCGCCAGCAGCTTGGCCCTGGCTGCGAACACCGGGGAGCTGTTTTTT; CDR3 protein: CASSLALAANTGELFF
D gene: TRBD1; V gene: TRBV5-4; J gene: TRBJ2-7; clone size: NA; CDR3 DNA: TGTGCCAGCAGCCTTGGACAGGGAAGTTACTACGAGCAGTACTTC; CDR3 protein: CASSLGQGSYYEQYF
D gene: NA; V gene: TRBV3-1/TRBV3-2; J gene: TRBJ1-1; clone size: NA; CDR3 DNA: TGTGCCAGCAGCCAAGGCCACGGACAGCTGAACACTGAAGCTTTCTTT; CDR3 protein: CASSQGHGQLNTEAFF
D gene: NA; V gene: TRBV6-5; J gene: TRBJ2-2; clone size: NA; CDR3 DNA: TGTGCCAGCAGACATACCGGGTTCACCGGGGAGCTGTTTTTT; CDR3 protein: CASRHTGFTGELFF
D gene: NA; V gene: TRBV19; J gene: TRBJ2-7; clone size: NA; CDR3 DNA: TGTGCCAGTAGCGAACTCGGCTCCTACGAGCAGTACTTC; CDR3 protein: CASSELGSYEQYF
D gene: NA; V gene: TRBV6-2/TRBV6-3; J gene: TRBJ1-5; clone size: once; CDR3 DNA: TGTGCCAGCAGTTCGGGTAGTAGAAGCAATCAGCCCCAGCATTTT; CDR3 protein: CASSSGSRSNQPQHF